The 31 T cell receptor beta chains reported below all come from one sample, sequenced in a study of cytomegalovirus exposure and HLA in healthy donors. PCR amplification relied on 60 Vbeta primers (plus 13 Jbeta primers). Some clones are missing from TCRdb's copy, which holds only in-frame ones; the method was immunoSEQ multiplex PCR. Of some 170,000 clones in the sample, around 64% were seen once. The specimen sequenced was PBMCs. These receptors all stem from a woman in her 30s in good health and CMV-seronegative.

The chain has TRBV28 and TRBJ1-6; 11 nucleotides line up with TRBD1. The J segment lost 8 bases and the V segment lost 6 bases, leaving 3 bases of the junction unmatched. The germline V gene has CDR1 MDHEN and CDR2 SYDVKM. CDR3 length: 14 residues. Here the CDR3 reads CASSMDRGHSPLHF. The CDR3 nucleotides are TGTGCCAGCAGCATGGACAGGGGGCATTCACCCCTCCACTTT. The whole variable domain, filled in from reference TRBV28 and TRBJ1-6, reads DVKVTQSSRYLVKRTGEKVFLECVQDMDHENMFWYRQDPGLGLRLIYFSYDVKMKEKGDIPEGYSVSREKKERFSLILESASTNQTSMYLCASSMDRGHSPLHFGNGTRLTVT.

This clone showed up just once. The V call is TRBV9, the J call TRBJ2-3; TRBD2 matches 10 bases. This CDR3 has 19 amino acids. From germline, CDR1 is SGDLS and CDR2 YYNGEE. With V trimmed by 4 bases and J by 0 bases, 14 bases remained unmatched. CDR3 coding DNA: TGTGCCAGCAGCAGGGGGCTAGCGGGGGCCCTCTGGAGCACAGATACGCAGTATTTT. Amino acid sequence: CASSRGLAGALWSTDTQYF.

The rearrangement links TRBV28 to TRBJ1-6; no clear D gene. V shed 6 bases and J shed 7 bases, with 13 bases lying between them. This CDR3 has 14 amino acids. From germline, CDR1 is MDHEN and CDR2 SYDVKM. The CDR3 region is CASRPTGKNSPLHF. Here the CDR3 DNA reads TGTGCCAGCAGGCCAACGGGGAAAAATTCACCCCTCCACTTT.

V and J are TRBV7-6 and TRBJ2-5; D perhaps matches TRBD2 (6 bases). CDR3 length: 16 residues. V lost 1 base, J lost 4 bases, and 16 bases lay in between. Germline-derived CDR1 and CDR2 are SGHVS and FNYEAQ. CDR3 protein: CASSLGVGGITETQYF. The DNA of the CDR3 is TGTGCCAGCAGCTTAGGGGTGGGCGGGATCACAGAGACCCAGTACTTC.

The CDR3 DNA sequence: TGTGCCAGCAGTTTGTATCGGGGAGGCCCCCCCTACGAGCAGTACTTC. It specifies CASSLYRGGPPYEQYF. The chain uses TRBV28 and TRBJ2-7; the D gene is possibly TRBD2 (6 bases). V dropped 3 bases and J dropped 2 bases, with 17 bases sitting between them. Per germline, CDR1 MDHEN and CDR2 SYDVKM. The CDR3 loop spans 16 amino acids.

The gene calls are TRBV6-6 and TRBJ1-2, with a possible D match to TRBD1 (5 bases). The CDR3 contains 16 residues. CDR1 is MNHNY, CDR2 SVGAGI, per germline (reference sequence). The V end lost 0 bases, the J end lost 0 bases, and 11 bases lay between the germline ends. CDR3 DNA: TGTGCCAGCAGTTACTCAGGGCAGGGAACTAACTATGGCTACACCTTC. It translates to CASSYSGQGTNYGYTF.

The V gene is TRBV28, the J gene TRBJ1-5; TRBD1 might be the D (6 bases). Between the trimmed V and J ends, which lost 2 bases and 0 bases, there was a span of 14 bases. Germline values: CDR1 MDHEN, CDR2 SYDVKM. The CDR3 is made up of 17 amino acids. CDR3 region: CASSLRGTHYSNQPQHF. CDR3 bases: TGTGCCAGCAGTTTAAGGGGGACACACTATAGCAATCAGCCCCAGCATTTT. The whole variable domain, remainder taken from reference TRBV28 and TRBJ1-5, is DVKVTQSSRYLVKRTGEKVFLECVQDMDHENMFWYRQDPGLGLRLIYFSYDVKMKEKGDIPEGYSVSREKKERFSLILESASTNQTSMYLCASSLRGTHYSNQPQHFGDGTRLSIL.

This clone was seen a few times. The chain carries TRBV7-9 and TRBJ2-3, with D unclear. Germline V gene lookup returns CDR1 SEHNR and CDR2 FQNEAQ (reference sequence). The V end lost 3 bases, the J end lost 1 base, and 5 bases lay between the germline ends. This CDR3 has 13 residues. As DNA, the CDR3 is TGTGCCAGCAGCTTGGGCCGCACAGATACGCAGTATTTT. The encoded protein is CASSLGRTDTQYF.

The chain couples TRBV2 to TRBJ1-6, with D tentatively TRBD1 (5 bases). CDR3 length: 16 amino acids. V was trimmed by 1 base and J by 10 bases, leaving 17 bases between them. Germline-derived CDR1 and CDR2 are SNHLY and FYNNEI. The DNA for the CDR3 is TGTGCCAGCAGTGAAGTTTTGGGAAGGGGAGGGTCACCCCTCCACTTT. Protein: CASSEVLGRGGSPLHF.

This chain uses TRBV7-7 with TRBJ1-1; D may be TRBD1 (6 bases). CDR3 length: 13 residues. Trimming stripped 4 bases from V and 2 bases from J, with 8 bases between. Germline lookup yields CDR1 SSHAT and CDR2 FNYEAQ (reference sequence). CDR3 region: CASSYRVNTEAFF. The CDR3 bases are TGTGCCAGCAGCTACAGGGTTAACACTGAAGCTTTCTTT.

This chain uses TRBV4-3 with TRBJ1-6; the match to TRBD1 covers 7 bases. J was trimmed by 7 bases and V by 4 bases; bases with no gene match: 13. The CDR3 is 17 amino acids. Germline V gene lookup returns CDR1 LGHNA and CDR2 YSLEER. The CDR3 nucleotides are TGCGCCAGCAGCCCTCTCGGCCCGGGACAGTTGAATTCACCCCTCCACTTT. This encodes CASSPLGPGQLNSPLHF.

The J gene is TRBJ2-7, the V gene TRBV6-5; D is possibly TRBD1 (5 bases). Germline V gene lookup returns CDR1 MNHEY and CDR2 SVGAGI. Trimming stripped 1 base from V and 3 bases from J, with 16 bases between. The CDR3 is 16 amino acids. This chain's CDR3 is CASSYLPTVRRYEQYF. The CDR3 bases are TGTGCCAGCAGTTACTTACCGACAGTGCGACGCTACGAGCAGTACTTC.

This clone was seen a few times. This chain links TRBV4-3 with TRBJ1-4; possible D gene TRBD1, 6 bases. The CDR3 length is 17 residues. Trimming pared 0 bases from V and 5 bases from J, leaving 16 bases between. The germline gives CDR1 LGHNA, CDR2 YSLEER. The CDR3 nucleotides read TGCGCCAGCAGCCAAGATCCCGCCGGGCAGGGGAATGAAAAACTGTTTTTT. It encodes CASSQDPAGQGNEKLFF.

The chain is built from TRBV4-3 and TRBJ2-6; D not certain. The V and J ends lost 4 bases and 0 bases respectively, with 13 bases between them. This CDR3 spans 17 amino acids. The germline V gene has CDR1 LGHNA and CDR2 YSLEER. In nucleotides, the CDR3 is TGCGCCAGCAGCCTGGCTCCCGGGTACTCTGGGGCCAACGTCCTGACTTTC. It codes for CASSLAPGYSGANVLTF.

This chain joins TRBV28 and TRBJ2-5, with 7 bases that match TRBD2. The end of the DNA is better explained by TRBJ2-7, so the J call may be wrong. The CDR3 runs to 13 residues. Per the germline V gene, CDR1 is MDHEN and CDR2 is SYDVKM. The CDR3 loop is CASRSFGEGEQYF. In DNA form, the CDR3 reads TGTGCCAGCAGGAGCTTCGGGGAGGGCGAGCAGTACTTC.

The genes are TRBV11-2 and TRBJ1-1, with D possibly matching TRBD1 (5 bases). V lost 5 bases to trimming and J lost 5 bases, with 15 bases between them. Germline loops: CDR1 SGHAT, CDR2 FQNNGV. The CDR3 spans 14 residues. CDR3 nucleotides: TGTGCCAGCAGCAGGGCGGGGGAACAAACTGAAGCTTTCTTT. This sequence encodes CASSRAGEQTEAFF.

The J gene is TRBJ2-3, the V gene TRBV6-5; a weak D match, TRBD1 (8 bases). Looked up from germline, CDR1 is MNHEY and CDR2 is SVGAGI. CDR3 length: 15 amino acids. Trimming took off 6 bases at V and 5 bases at J, with 18 bases between the two ends. The CDR3 sequence: CASRNRGGREDTQYF. CDR3 DNA sequence: TGTGCCAGCAGAAACAGGGGGGGGCGGGAAGATACGCAGTATTTT.

The chain has TRBV6-5 and TRBJ2-1; D gene unclear. The CDR3 totals 14 residues. The germline gives CDR1 MNHEY, CDR2 SVGAGI. V was shortened by 2 bases and J by 4 bases, with 9 bases between the two germline ends. Written as DNA, the CDR3 is TGTGCCAGCAGTTACGGCAACAGATACAATGAGCAGTTCTTC. It translates to CASSYGNRYNEQFF.

The DNA of the CDR3 is TGTGCCAGCAGCCAAGGACTAGCCGCAGATACGCAGTATTTT. It is translated as CASSQGLAADTQYF. The chain couples TRBV7-3 to TRBJ2-3; TRBD2 matches at 8 bases. The ends lost 5 bases at V and 4 bases at J; junction bases unmatched: 5. CDR3 size: 14 residues. Germline CDR1 is SGHTA and CDR2 is FQGTGA.

This clone was found once. The chain combines TRBV7-6 with TRBJ1-4; 8 bases line up with TRBD1. The V segment lost 2 bases and the J segment 7 bases; nucleotides outside the gene matches: 6. The CDR3 has 15 residues. Germline V gene lookup returns CDR1 SGHVS and CDR2 FNYEAQ. Here the CDR3 reads CASSLRQGTVEKLFF. DNA for the CDR3: TGTGCCAGCAGCTTAAGACAGGGGACGGTTGAAAAACTGTTTTTT. The entire variable domain, with the rest obtained from reference TRBV7-6 and TRBJ1-4, is as follows: GAGVSQSPRYKVTKRGQDVALRCDPISGHVSLYWYRQALGQGPEFLTYFNYEAQQDKSGLPNDRFSAERPEGSISTLTIQRTEQRDSAMYRCASSLRQGTVEKLFFGSGTQLSVL.

The chain uses TRBV9 and TRBJ2-5, with 8 bases aligning to TRBD2. Germline-derived CDR1 and CDR2 are SGDLS and YYNGEE. The CDR3 loop spans 13 amino acids. The J segment lost 4 bases and the V segment lost 4 bases, leaving 3 bases of the junction unmatched. CDR3 amino acids: CASSRAGGETQYF. The CDR3 bases are TGTGCCAGCAGCAGGGCGGGGGGAGAGACCCAGTACTTC.

The chain has TRBV2 and TRBJ1-2, with 8 positions matching TRBD1. Germline trimming cut 6 bases from V and 13 bases from J; bases unmatched to any gene: 13. The CDR3 has 13 amino acids. Per the germline V gene, CDR1 is SNHLY and CDR2 is FYNNEI. CDR3 sequence (DNA): TGTGCCAGCAGCCTTCAGGGGGCGTATCTTACCACCTTC. Its protein is CASSLQGAYLTTF.

This chain uses TRBV4-2 with TRBJ2-5; the match to TRBD2 covers 8 bases. Germline V lookup: CDR1 LGHNA, CDR2 YNFKEQ. J gave up 2 bases and V 2 bases, and 19 bases lay outside the gene matches. CDR3 length: 20 amino acids. The CDR3 nucleotides are TGTGCCAGCAGCCAAAGGGACCCTCTCGGGGCTAGCGGGTTTCAAGAGACCCAGTACTTC. Encoded protein: CASSQRDPLGASGFQETQYF.

This chain's CDR3 is CASSQDHRGRGGYNEQFF. The CDR3 DNA is TGCGCCAGCAGCCAAGACCACCGGGGGCGGGGGGGGTACAATGAGCAGTTCTTC. This chain uses TRBV4-3 with TRBJ2-1, with 9 bases identical to TRBD2. The V and J ends lost 0 bases and 4 bases, in that order; junction bases with no gene match: 10. Germline loops: CDR1 LGHNA, CDR2 YSLEER. The CDR3 runs 18 residues.

The rearrangement links TRBV7-9 to TRBJ1-3, with D uncertain. V lost 5 bases and J 3 bases, leaving 23 bases between the germline ends. The CDR3 runs 18 residues. Germline assignment: CDR1 SEHNR and CDR2 FQNEAQ (reference sequence). CDR3 in DNA: TGTGCCAGCAGCCCACCACCGGGGAGCACGACCTTTGGAAACACCATATATTTT. Translation: CASSPPPGSTTFGNTIYF.

The rearrangement links TRBV7-8 to TRBJ2-1, with 14 bases matching TRBD2. Trimming cost V 3 bases and J 2 bases; bases outside gene matches: 15. Germline assignment: CDR1 SGHVS and CDR2 FQNEAQ. The CDR3 length is 21 residues. The CDR3, as DNA: TGTGCCAGCAGCTTCCTTACGACCGGGACTAGCGGGAGAGGAACCTACAATGAGCAGTTCTTC. Protein: CASSFLTTGTSGRGTYNEQFF.

The chain couples TRBV29-1 to TRBJ1-1; unclear D gene. This CDR3 comprises 12 residues. V lost 3 bases, J lost 5 bases, and 10 bases lay in between. Germline V gene lookup returns CDR1 SQVTM and CDR2 ANQGSEA. CDR3 sequence (DNA): TGCAGCGTTGAGGCAGGCTCGACTGAAGCTTTCTTT. Translating gives CSVEAGSTEAFF. The entire variable domain, with the rest obtained from reference TRBV29-1 and TRBJ1-1, is as follows: SAVISQKPSRDICQRGTSLTIQCQVDSQVTMMFWYRQQPGQSLTLIATANQGSEATYESGFVIDKFPISRPNLTFSTLTVSNMSPEDSSIYLCSVEAGSTEAFFGQGTRLTVV.

The J gene is TRBJ2-3, the V gene TRBV11-2, with D unresolved. The germline CDR1 and CDR2 sequences are SGHAT and FQNNGV. The ends were cut back, 2 bases at V and 4 bases at J, with 7 bases in the middle. The CDR3 is made up of 13 amino acids. The CDR3 DNA reads as TGTGCCAGCAGCTTATCCCCCTCAGATACGCAGTATTTT. Translated, it gives CASSLSPSDTQYF. Using reference TRBV11-2 and TRBJ2-3 for the parts outside the CDR3, the full variable domain is EAGVAQSPRYKIIEKRQSVAFWCNPISGHATLYWYQQILGQGPKLLIQFQNNGVVDDSQLPKDRFSAERLKGVDSTLKIQPAKLEDSAVYLCASSLSPSDTQYFGPGTRLTVL.

The rearrangement uses TRBV4-3 and TRBJ1-4, with D unclear. V dropped 4 bases and J dropped 4 bases, with 7 bases sitting between them. The CDR3 is 13 amino acids. Germline V gene lookup returns CDR1 LGHNA and CDR2 YSLEER. CDR3 sequence (DNA): TGCGCCAGCAGCCTTGGCTTTAATGAAAAACTGTTTTTT. This sequence encodes CASSLGFNEKLFF.

This clone was counted between two and nine times. The J gene is TRBJ2-7, the V gene TRBV4-2; a possible D gene is TRBD1 (5 bases). The CDR3 covers 15 residues. V was clipped by 0 bases and J by 5 bases, with 14 bases between them. Germline-derived CDR1 and CDR2 are LGHNA and YNFKEQ. For the CDR3, the DNA is TGTGCCAGCAGCCAAGAGGGCCCAGGGTCCCACGAGCAGTACTTC. Translation gives CASSQEGPGSHEQYF.

The chain is built from TRBV9 and TRBJ1-2; D remains ambiguous. Germline CDR1 SGDLS, CDR2 YYNGEE. Trimming took off 0 bases at V and 4 bases at J, with 10 bases between the two ends. This CDR3 has 14 amino acids. CDR3 nucleotides: TGTGCCAGCAGCGTAGAGGAGGGTGCCTATGGCTACACCTTC. This gives the protein CASSVEEGAYGYTF.